This passage covers 18 T cell receptor beta chains from one sample sequenced in a study of CXCR3-negative and CXCR3-positive naive CD8 T cells. Overall study findings and caveats: CXCR3-positive naive cells carried more hydrophobic TRB CDR3s than CXCR3-negative naive cells did.

Libraries were UMI-labeled 5' RACE TRB cDNA. From its re-call of the 5' RACE reads, TCRdb lists each CDR3 protein once, without DNA. Its clone listing holds fewer than 140,000 distinct CDR3 sequences. For these receptors, no antigen is known. Sequenced material: naive CXCR3+ CD8+ T cells from blood. Subset noted: CD45RO-CCR7+CD27+CD95- naive CD8+ T cells expressing CXCR3 (TNR3+). These receptors were obtained from a human donor in good health. Some clones in this sample may be carry-over from other donors' samples.

V gene TRBV7-9 combines with J gene TRBJ2-7. Germline V gene data show CDR1 as SEHNR and CDR2 as FQNEAQ (reference sequence). The CDR3 sequence is 12 residues long. CDR3 amino acids: CASSLAPYEQYF.

The chain couples TRBV21-1 to TRBJ1-5; checking the TCRdb D call of TRBD1 is not possible without DNA. TRBV21-1 is tagged as a pseudogene. This CDR3 contains 19 residues. CDR3 region: CASSPRDTQGDYSNQPQHF.

This chain joins TRBV10-3 and TRBJ2-2. Germline CDR1 ENHRY, CDR2 SYGVKD. The CDR3 is 11 amino acids. This CDR3 is CASSGTGELFF.

The J gene is TRBJ2-1, the V gene TRBV20-1. CDR3 length: 13 residues. The germline gives CDR1 DFQATT, CDR2 SNEGSKA (reference sequence). CDR3 amino acids: CSASLGYYNEQFF.

The CDR3 region is CSARLGSPANYGYTF. The V gene is TRBV20-1, the J gene TRBJ1-2; as DNA is missing, the TRBD1 call by TCRdb cannot be tested. The CDR3 runs to 15 residues. The germline CDR1 and CDR2 sequences are DFQATT and SNEGSKA (reference sequence).

The V and J genes are TRBV6-5 and TRBJ2-2; TCRdb's D call of TRBD1 is untestable without DNA. From germline, CDR1 is MNHEY and CDR2 SVGAGI. The CDR3 covers 15 residues. This CDR3 reads CASSFSDRNTGELFF.

The V call is TRBV27, the J call TRBJ1-5. The CDR3 covers 15 residues. The germline V gene has CDR1 MNHEY and CDR2 SMNVEV (reference sequence). CDR3 sequence: CASSLRGAGNQPQHF.

CDR3 residues: CASTDRIMNTEAFF. V gene TRBV7-9 combines with J gene TRBJ1-1; as DNA is missing, the TRBD1 call by TCRdb cannot be tested. CDR3 length: 14 amino acids. In germline, CDR1 is SEHNR, CDR2 FQNEAQ (reference sequence). The full variable domain, with the rest looked up from reference TRBV7-9 and TRBJ1-1, is DTGVSQNPRHKITKRGQNVTFRCDPISEHNRLYWYRQTLGQGPEFLTYFQNEAQLEKSRLLSDRFSAERPKGSFSTLEIQRTEQGDSAMYLCASTDRIMNTEAFFGQGTRLTVV.

The chain carries TRBV29-1 and TRBJ2-6. This CDR3 is 17 amino acids long. Germline CDR1 is SQVTM and CDR2 is ANQGSEA. CDR3 sequence reads: CSVYLHPPNSGANVLTF.

The V gene is TRBV28, the J gene TRBJ2-5. Germline V gives CDR1 MDHEN, CDR2 SYDVKM. The CDR3 spans 14 residues. The CDR3 region is CASSVFGEGETQYF.

The rearrangement joins TRBV29-1 to TRBJ2-2; TCRdb designates TRBD1, a call that cannot be tested without DNA. Germline loops: CDR1 SQVTM, CDR2 ANQGSEA. This CDR3 spans 13 amino acids. CDR3 region: CSVETQGAGELFF.

The chain couples TRBV29-1 to TRBJ2-3; as DNA is missing, the TRBD1 call by TCRdb cannot be tested. The CDR3 consists of 16 residues. CDR1 SQVTM and CDR2 ANQGSEA come from the germline V gene. CDR3 sequence: CSVEDPGQGGTDTQYF.

V usage is TRBV29-1 and J usage is TRBJ1-1; TCRdb's assignment of TRBD1 cannot be checked, as there is no DNA. The CDR3 loop spans 14 amino acids. Germline CDR1 is SQVTM and CDR2 is ANQGSEA. CDR3 protein: CSVEGGGGNTEAFF. The variable domain in full, with the rest retrieved from reference TRBV29-1 and TRBJ1-1, is SAVISQKPSRDICQRGTSLTIQCQVDSQVTMMFWYRQQPGQSLTLIATANQGSEATYESGFVIDKFPISRPNLTFSTLTVSNMSPEDSSIYLCSVEGGGGNTEAFFGQGTRLTVV.

The rearrangement joins TRBV7-2 to TRBJ2-7; TCRdb indicates TRBD1, and absent DNA this call remains unverified. Germline V gene lookup returns CDR1 SGHTA and CDR2 FQGNSA. The CDR3 covers 12 residues. CDR3 loop: CATGTAVYEQYF.

J is TRBJ1-1 and V is TRBV19; the D call of TRBD1 rests on TCRdb alone, since no DNA is present to check it. The germline CDR1 and CDR2 sequences are LNHDA and SQIVND (reference sequence). This CDR3 contains 12 residues. The CDR3 sequence: CASSIRGTEAFF. Full variable domain (missing parts from reference TRBV19 and TRBJ1-1): DGGITQSPKYLFRKEGQNVTLSCEQNLNHDAMYWYRQDPGQGLRLIYYSQIVNDFQKGDIAEGYSVSREKKESFPLTVTSAQKNPTAFYLCASSIRGTEAFFGQGTRLTVV.

The chain combines TRBV7-9 with TRBJ1-2; TCRdb picks TRBD1, but there is no DNA to check that call. The CDR3 totals 14 residues. Germline CDR1 and CDR2: SEHNR and FQNEAQ (reference sequence). The CDR3 is CASSPPDRSYGYTF.

This chain links TRBV7-9 with TRBJ2-7; there is no DNA to check the TCRdb D call of TRBD2. The germline CDR1 and CDR2 sequences are SEHNR and FQNEAQ (reference sequence). CDR3 length: 12 residues. CDR3 sequence: CASSLGGDKQYF.

The chain joins TRBV29-1 to TRBJ2-5; as DNA is missing, the TRBD1 call by TCRdb cannot be tested. The CDR3 has 14 amino acids. Germline V gives CDR1 SQVTM, CDR2 ANQGSEA. The chain's CDR3 is CSVEVTGGPETQYF.